The 20 T cell receptor beta chains reported below all come from one sample, sequenced in a study of cytomegalovirus exposure and HLA in healthy donors. The assay was immunoSEQ multiplex PCR, and TCRdb's table has in-frame clones only and misses some. The sample gives tens of thousands of clones, 88% of which show up once; roughly 6.7% is in the top ten. The material sequenced was PBMCs. Receptors were obtained from a woman aged 25 to 39 in good health and CMV-seronegative.

CDR3 sequence reads: CASSRLGGGTQYF. The CDR3 nucleotides read TGTGCCAGCAGCCGCCTGGGGGGGGGTACGCAGTATTTT. The rearrangement links TRBV11-1 to TRBJ2-3, with 7 bases matching TRBD2. CDR1 SGHAT and CDR2 FQDESV come from the germline V gene (reference sequence). This CDR3 is 13 amino acids long. V was clipped by 5 bases and J by 8 bases; unmatched bases: 7.

The chain carries TRBV27 and TRBJ1-1, with TRBD1 identical over 8 bases. Trimming took 5 bases from V and 1 from J; bases not matched to a gene: 3. The CDR3 is 14 amino acids. Germline CDR1 is MNHEY and CDR2 is SMNVEV (reference sequence). The CDR3 loop is CASSRQGTNTEAFF. The CDR3 nucleotides read TGTGCCAGCAGTAGACAGGGGACGAACACTGAAGCTTTCTTT.

In DNA, the CDR3 is TGTGCCAGCAGATCGGACAGGGCCACTAGCACAGATACGCAGTATTTT. Amino acid sequence: CASRSDRATSTDTQYF. This chain connects TRBV28 to TRBJ2-3; 8 nucleotides agree with TRBD1. This CDR3 has 16 residues. CDR1 MDHEN and CDR2 SYDVKM come from the germline V gene. With 6 bases clipped from V and 0 bases from J, the junction kept 8 bases outside the gene matches.

This clone occurred a few times. This chain joins TRBV10-3 and TRBJ2-6; D perhaps matches TRBD1 (6 bases). Germline V CDR1 and CDR2: ENHRY, SYGVKD. The CDR3 extends over 15 amino acids. Trimming pared 9 bases from V and 1 base from J, leaving 13 bases between. The CDR3 spells CAIEIGGSGANVLTF. The CDR3, as DNA: TGTGCCATAGAAATAGGGGGATCTGGGGCCAACGTCCTGACTTTC.

The chain carries TRBV11-2 and TRBJ2-3, with D perhaps TRBD1 (6 bases). V lost 0 bases and J 3 bases, leaving 13 bases between the germline ends. Per the germline V gene, CDR1 is SGHAT and CDR2 is FQNNGV. The CDR3 has 16 residues. The CDR3 nucleotides are TGTGCCAGCAGCTTAGATCGGCCCAGGGGTACAGATACGCAGTATTTT. Its translation: CASSLDRPRGTDTQYF. Supplemented by reference TRBV11-2 and TRBJ2-3, the full variable domain reads EAGVAQSPRYKIIEKRQSVAFWCNPISGHATLYWYQQILGQGPKLLIQFQNNGVVDDSQLPKDRFSAERLKGVDSTLKIQPAKLEDSAVYLCASSLDRPRGTDTQYFGPGTRLTVL.

The chain couples TRBV28 to TRBJ1-1, with D unclear. The V gene's germline CDR1 is MDHEN and CDR2 SYDVKM. V was cut by 3 bases and J by 1 base, with 12 bases left in between. CDR3 length: 15 residues. The CDR3 DNA is TGTGCCAGCAGTTTTAGCGGGCCGAAGAACACTGAAGCTTTCTTT. Protein sequence: CASSFSGPKNTEAFF.

The chain uses TRBV28 and TRBJ2-7; D possibly corresponds to TRBD1 (6 bases). Germline V lookup: CDR1 MDHEN, CDR2 SYDVKM. The V and J ends lost 7 bases and 4 bases respectively, with 17 bases between them. The CDR3 runs to 14 residues. The CDR3 DNA reads as TGTGCCAGCACTTGGGGCAGGGGACCTTACGAGCAGTACTTC. This gives the protein CASTWGRGPYEQYF. Full variable domain (remainder filled in from reference TRBV28 and TRBJ2-7): DVKVTQSSRYLVKRTGEKVFLECVQDMDHENMFWYRQDPGLGLRLIYFSYDVKMKEKGDIPEGYSVSREKKERFSLILESASTNQTSMYLCASTWGRGPYEQYFGPGTRLTVT.

This clone has more than one count but fewer than ten. The chain recombines TRBV5-1 with TRBJ2-5; 12 bases are a match to TRBD2. The CDR3 loop spans 17 amino acids. The trim removed 4 bases at V and 3 bases at J, leaving 10 bases unmatched. Germline V CDR1 and CDR2: SGHRS, YFSETQ. The CDR3 here is CASSLGLTSGSEETQYF. The CDR3 DNA reads as TGCGCCAGCAGCCTCGGGTTGACTAGCGGGAGTGAAGAGACCCAGTACTTC.

The rearrangement links TRBV23-1 to TRBJ2-7, with TRBD1 identical over 7 bases. TRBV23-1 is assigned to the ORF class and has an uncertain function. This CDR3 is 16 amino acids long. After removal of 3 bases from V and 2 bases from J, the junction contained 10 bases not matched to a gene. This CDR3 reads CASSHFGTVKTYEQYF. CDR3 nucleotides: TGCGCCAGCAGTCACTTTGGGACAGTGAAAACCTACGAGCAGTACTTC.

V usage is TRBV18 and J usage is TRBJ1-5, with 9 bases aligning to TRBD1. The CDR3 is 17 amino acids. The trim removed 0 bases at V and 2 bases at J, leaving 5 bases unmatched. Germline-derived CDR1 and CDR2 are KGHSH and LQKENI. CDR3 DNA sequence: TGTGCCAGCTCACCACCGAGGGGACAGGGTGGCAATCAGCCCCAGCATTTT. It encodes CASSPPRGQGGNQPQHF.

This clone is a singleton in its sample. The rearrangement uses TRBV29-1 and TRBJ2-7; D possibly corresponds to TRBD1 (6 bases). Germline-derived CDR1 and CDR2 are SQVTM and ANQGSEA. This CDR3 contains 15 residues. The V end was cut by 7 bases, the J end by 5 bases, with 24 bases between. The DNA for the CDR3 is TGCAGCGCAAAGACCGGGACAAGTATTATCAACGAGCAGTACTTC. As protein: CSAKTGTSIINEQYF.

This chain joins TRBV5-4 and TRBJ2-7, with a tentative D call TRBD2 (6 bases). V lost 4 bases, J lost 0 bases, and 11 bases lay in between. CDR3 length: 14 amino acids. The germline gives CDR1 SGHNT, CDR2 YYREEE (reference sequence). The CDR3 loop reads CASSGGTSSYEQYF. DNA for the CDR3: TGTGCCAGCAGCGGAGGGACGAGCTCCTACGAGCAGTACTTC.

This clone has just one count. This chain joins TRBV27 and TRBJ1-4, with TRBD1 matching over 7 bases. Trimming at V came to 4 bases and at J to 4 bases, leaving 6 bases not matched to a gene. CDR3 size: 15 residues. Germline V CDR1 and CDR2: MNHEY, SMNVEV (reference sequence). The CDR3 nucleotides are TGTGCCAGCAGTTCCCGGGACAGTATTAATGAAAAACTGTTTTTT. It is translated as CASSSRDSINEKLFF. The variable domain in full, with the rest retrieved from reference TRBV27 and TRBJ1-4, is EAQVTQNPRYLITVTGKKLTVTCSQNMNHEYMSWYRQDPGLGLRQIYYSMNVEVTDKGDVPEGYKVSRKEKRNFPLILESPSPNQTSLYFCASSSRDSINEKLFFGSGTQLSVL.

The V call is TRBV7-9, the J call TRBJ2-7, with D possibly TRBD2 on 6 matching bases. Trimming removed 3 bases from V and 6 bases from J, with 15 bases in between. Germline V gene sequence: CDR1 SEHNR, CDR2 FQNEAQ (reference sequence). The CDR3 spans 14 residues. The CDR3 loop is CASSFTRELSEQYF. The CDR3 nucleotides read TGTGCCAGCAGCTTTACGCGGGAACTCTCCGAGCAGTACTTC.

V usage is TRBV11-2 and J usage is TRBJ1-2; 9 bases map to TRBD1. This CDR3 has 14 amino acids. Losses at the gene ends were 5 bases for V and 6 bases for J; bases not matched to a gene: 7. CDR1 is SGHAT and CDR2 is FQNNGV in the germline V gene. The CDR3 sequence is CASSPIQGANGYTF. The CDR3 coding sequence is TGTGCCAGCAGCCCAATACAGGGGGCAAATGGCTACACCTTC.

The chain joins TRBV28 to TRBJ2-4, with 13 bases matching TRBD2. Looked up from germline, CDR1 is MDHEN and CDR2 is SYDVKM. Trimming removed 6 bases from V and 4 bases from J; junction bases left unmatched: 18. The CDR3 runs 20 residues. The CDR3 loop is CASRLTRFTSGRGGKNIQYF. CDR3 nucleotides: TGTGCCAGCAGACTCACCCGATTTACTAGCGGGAGGGGGGGAAAAAACATTCAGTACTTC.

The rearrangement uses TRBV28 and TRBJ2-7, with D tentatively TRBD1 (5 bases). The CDR3 length is 15 residues. The germline V gene has CDR1 MDHEN and CDR2 SYDVKM. Trimming removed 5 bases from V and 0 bases from J, with 14 bases in between. CDR3 region: CASSPLLGASYEQYF. In DNA form, the CDR3 reads TGTGCCAGCAGTCCTCTCTTAGGGGCCTCCTACGAGCAGTACTTC.

This sequence joins TRBV7-3 and TRBJ2-3, with a weak D call TRBD2 (6 bases). The CDR3 sequence is 14 residues long. V dropped 5 bases and J dropped 6 bases, with 15 bases sitting between them. Germline V gene sequence: CDR1 SGHTA, CDR2 FQGTGA. The DNA for the CDR3 is TGTGCCAGCAGCCGCCGGGGGATCGGGGATACGCAGTATTTT. This sequence encodes CASSRRGIGDTQYF. The entire variable domain, with the rest obtained from reference TRBV7-3 and TRBJ2-3, is as follows: GAGVSQTPSNKVTEKGKYVELRCDPISGHTALYWYRQSLGQGPEFLIYFQGTGAADDSGLPNDRFFAVRPEGSVSTLKIQRTERGDSAVYLCASSRRGIGDTQYFGPGTRLTVL.

This chain uses TRBV28 with TRBJ2-2, with D perhaps TRBD1 (5 bases). The germline gives CDR1 MDHEN, CDR2 SYDVKM. The CDR3 consists of 12 residues. V lost 4 bases and J 5 bases, leaving 5 bases between the germline ends. The chain's CDR3 is CASSSGTGELFF. In DNA, the CDR3 is TGTGCCAGCAGTTCAGGGACCGGGGAGCTGTTTTTT.

The rearrangement links TRBV5-1 to TRBJ1-5, with 8 bases fitting TRBD1. The junction had 6 bases not matched to a gene; V was cut back by 4 bases and J by 6 bases. Germline V gene lookup returns CDR1 SGHRS and CDR2 YFSETQ. The CDR3 covers 14 residues. The CDR3, as DNA: TGCGCCAGCAGCACGGGGACAGGCGGTCAGCCCCAGCATTTT. Its protein is CASSTGTGGQPQHF.